The 10 T cell receptor beta chains in this list originate from one sample, sequenced in a study of breast tumors, draining lymph nodes, adjacent tissues. Axillary draining lymph nodes of breast cancer patients supplied the node samples. TCRdb re-called the multiplex PCR reads through MiXCR, storing one row per CDR3 protein. Of 200,000 to 250,000 distinct CDR3 sequences listed, less than 35% are singletons. The sample consisted of axillary lymph node tissue. Every receptor here comes from a female donor with breast cancer. Some clones in this sample may be carry-over from other donors' samples.

Concerning this clonotype: A read error is possible here, since a much larger clone lies one base away. The J gene is TRBJ2-3, the V gene TRBV19; D is unresolved. CDR1 LNHDA and CDR2 SQIVND come from the germline V gene (reference sequence). The CDR3 consists of 13 residues. The CDR3 nucleotides read TGTGCCAGTAGTGGATCTGGCACAGATACGCGGTATTTT. This sequence encodes CASSGSGTDTRYF.

V is TRBV6-5 and J is TRBJ2-3; TRBD2 matches 12 bases. The length of the CDR3 is 15 residues. Germline V gene lookup returns CDR1 MNHEY and CDR2 SVGAGI. V was clipped by 9 bases and J by 2 bases; unmatched bases: 6. CDR3 DNA sequence: TGTGCCAGAAGACTAGCGGGAGAGGTCACAGATACGCAGTATTTT. This translates into CARRLAGEVTDTQYF.

This clonotype was seen at least ten times. The rearrangement uses TRBV7-8 and TRBJ1-3, with D possibly matching TRBD1 (5 bases). Germline V gene sequence: CDR1 SGHVS, CDR2 FQNEAQ. Trimming took 1 base from V and 8 from J, leaving 9 bases between them. CDR3 length: 13 amino acids. The DNA of the CDR3 is TGTGCCAGCAGCTTAGGGCCACAGGACACCATATATTTT. It is translated as CASSLGPQDTIYF.

The chain employs TRBV28 and TRBJ2-3; no clear D. Trimming took 5 bases from V and 0 from J, leaving 12 bases between them. The V gene's germline CDR1 is MDHEN and CDR2 SYDVKM. This CDR3 spans 15 amino acids. CDR3 in DNA: TGTGCCAGCAGTGTGCTACCAATTAGCACAGATACGCAGTATTTT. Encoded protein: CASSVLPISTDTQYF.

V gene TRBV28 combines with J gene TRBJ2-6, with D perhaps matching TRBD1 (5 bases). The CDR3 runs to 14 residues. V was cut by 7 bases and J by 4 bases, with 11 bases left in between. In germline, CDR1 is MDHEN, CDR2 SYDVKM. CDR3 bases: TGTGCCAGCACCGTTCGGACAGGGGCCAACGTCCTGACTTTC. Its protein product is CASTVRTGANVLTF.

This clonotype was picked up a small number of times. This chain links TRBV19 with TRBJ2-7; tentatively, D is TRBD1 (6 bases). The V gene's germline CDR1 is LNHDA and CDR2 SQIVND (reference sequence). This CDR3 contains 14 residues. The V gene lost 5 bases and the J gene lost 7 bases, with 18 bases spanning the gap. The CDR3 DNA sequence: TGTGCCAGTAGTTTACTCGACAGGATACTTGAGCAGTACTTC. It is translated as CASSLLDRILEQYF.

The J gene is TRBJ1-2, the V gene TRBV20-1; 9 bases line up with TRBD1. Germline CDR1 reads DFQATT; CDR2 reads SNEGSKA (reference sequence). CDR3 length: 11 residues. Trimming cost V 8 bases and J 8 bases; bases outside gene matches: 6. In nucleotides, the CDR3 is TGCAGTAAACAGGGGGCGGGAGGCTACACCTTC. This sequence encodes CSKQGAGGYTF.

V and J are TRBV7-9 and TRBJ1-4, with 8 bases matching TRBD1. V lost 5 bases and J lost 9; bases outside the gene matches: 5. The CDR3 has 13 residues. The V gene's germline CDR1 is SEHNR and CDR2 FQNEAQ (reference sequence). CDR3 nucleotide sequence: TGTGCCAGCAGCGTGGACAGGGAGAAAAAACTGTTTTTT. This sequence encodes CASSVDREKKLFF.

This clonotype was seen repeatedly, ten times or more. The chain combines TRBV24-1 with TRBJ2-1, with a weak D call TRBD2 (6 bases). The germline gives CDR1 KGHDR, CDR2 SFDVKD. This CDR3 comprises 14 residues. The germline V and J ends were trimmed by 5 bases and 1 base, with 8 bases remaining between them. This chain's CDR3 is CATSARGSYNEQFF. CDR3 DNA sequence: TGTGCCACCAGTGCACGGGGGTCCTACAATGAGCAGTTCTTC.

The chain joins TRBV9 to TRBJ1-3; TRBD1 agrees at 11 bases. V lost 2 bases and J lost 9; bases outside the gene matches: 1. CDR1 and CDR2 (germline): SGDLS, YYNGEE. The CDR3 has 13 amino acids. The DNA of the CDR3 is TGTGCCAGCAGCGTTGGGACAGGGGGCACCATATATTTT. Residues: CASSVGTGGTIYF.